A single sample gave rise to the 5 T cell receptor beta chains below, sequenced in a study of T cells in Graves' hyperthyroidism and ophthalmopathy (dated by TCRdb to about 2019). Libraries were made using multiplex PCR. The run used an Illumina HiSeq 2000. The TCR beta CDR3 regions were amplified from the RNA transcripts. The first round of RT-PCR for the TCR CDR3 was performed with the HTBI primer set and the Qiagen OneStep RT-PCR kit. The raw public reads went through TCRdb reprocessing: fastp at Q25, MiXCR clone calling, in-frame beta chains kept. Duplicate CDR3 protein sequences are folded into a single record with the most common DNA and genes. For this sample the table gives hundreds of thousands of distinct CDR3 sequences, of which about a sixth were detected only once. The ten largest clones add up to 13% to 15% of the sample. Sequencing was carried out using blood. The receptors stem from a woman aged 18 to 35 with Graves' hyperthyroidism.

The chain is built from TRBV6-1 and TRBJ1-5; D remains unclear. CDR3 size: 12 residues. V lost 1 base to trimming and J lost 7 bases, with 5 bases between them. Germline lookup yields CDR1 MNHNS and CDR2 SASEGT. CDR3 protein: CASSEGWQPQHF. CDR3 in DNA: TGTGCCAGCAGTGAAGGGTGGCAGCCCCAGCATTTT.

The CDR3 coding sequence is TGTGCCAGCAGTTTAAGGGCTAGACAGCCCCAGCATTTT. As protein: CASSLRARQPQHF. This rearrangement joins TRBV12-3 or TRBV12-4 to TRBJ1-5; D gene ambiguous. V gave up 2 bases and J gave up 7 bases, with 9 bases separating them. This CDR3 is built from 13 residues.

This clonotype was counted at least ten times. V and J are TRBV20-1 and TRBJ1-2, with D tentatively TRBD1 (5 bases). CDR1 and CDR2 from the germline V gene are DFQATT and SNEGSKA (reference sequence). The V and J ends lost 5 bases and 8 bases respectively, with 12 bases between them. The CDR3 covers 11 residues. DNA of the CDR3: TGCAGTGCTCAATGGAGGGACGGCTACACCTTC. Its translation: CSAQWRDGYTF.

This chain connects TRBV20-1 to TRBJ2-5, with TRBD1 as a possible D gene (5 bases). This CDR3 is built from 15 residues. V was trimmed by 3 bases and J by 2 bases, leaving 16 bases between them. The germline CDR1 and CDR2 sequences are DFQATT and SNEGSKA (reference sequence). CDR3 coding DNA: TGCAGTGCTAGTGCTTGGACACCATTGCAAGAGACCCAGTACTTC. As protein: CSASAWTPLQETQYF.

Many counts were recorded for this clonotype. The genes are TRBV20-1 and TRBJ1-2; D perhaps matches TRBD1 (5 bases). The CDR3 length is 15 residues. In germline, CDR1 is DFQATT, CDR2 SNEGSKA (reference sequence). Trimming pared 3 bases from V and 2 bases from J, leaving 16 bases between. The CDR3 here is CSASGTGAVNYGYTF. The CDR3 nucleotides read TGCAGTGCTAGTGGTACCGGGGCTGTGAACTATGGCTACACCTTC.